The 7 T cell receptor beta chains in this list originate from one sample, sequenced in a study of graft-versus-host responses after intestinal transplantation. Sequenced by immunoSEQ multiplex PCR; TCRdb stores in-frame clones only, minus some. The table records tens of thousands of clones, around 93% of them present only once. This material consisted of PBMCs, taken 98 days after intestinal transplantation. The source of these receptors is a human patient who received an intestinal transplant, so some T cells may come from the graft donor.

The chain combines TRBV2 with TRBJ2-1; the match to TRBD2 covers 9 bases. V shed 6 bases, J shed 7 bases, and the junction held 1 base outside the gene matches. Germline-derived CDR1 and CDR2 are SNHLY and FYNNEI. This CDR3 spans 12 amino acids. The CDR3 DNA sequence: TGTGCCAGCAGACTAGCGGGTAATGAGCAGTTCTTC. Amino acid sequence: CASRLAGNEQFF.

This clone was observed a single time. V usage is TRBV7-9 and J usage is TRBJ2-7; 9 bases are a match to TRBD1. CDR1 is SEHNR and CDR2 is FQNEAQ in the germline V gene (reference sequence). With V trimmed by 5 bases and J by 3 bases, 8 bases remained unmatched. This CDR3 contains 15 residues. The CDR3 coding sequence is TGTGCCAGCAGCGAAAACAGGGGGCAGAGCTACGAGCAGTACTTC. Its translation: CASSENRGQSYEQYF.

This chain links TRBV13 with TRBJ2-3; a possible D gene is TRBD1 (6 bases). Trimming took off 3 bases at V and 3 bases at J, with 13 bases between the two ends. In germline, CDR1 is PRHDT, CDR2 FYEKMQ (reference sequence). This CDR3 comprises 15 residues. CDR3 sequence reads: CASSFARTATDTQYF. The CDR3 bases are TGTGCCAGCAGCTTTGCCCGGACAGCAACAGATACGCAGTATTTT.

V and J are TRBV9 and TRBJ2-7; 7 bases map to TRBD2. This CDR3 has 14 residues. The germline V gene encodes CDR1 SGDLS and CDR2 YYNGEE. Trimming removed 0 bases from V and 7 bases from J; junction bases left unmatched: 7. CDR3 sequence (DNA): TGTGCCAGCAGCGTAGTAGCCCGTAGCGGGGAGCAGTACTTC. This codes for CASSVVARSGEQYF.

This CDR3 is CASSKGLAGEETQYF. The CDR3 region has the DNA TGCGCCAGCAGTAAGGGACTAGCGGGGGAAGAGACCCAGTACTTC. The rearrangement uses TRBV5-1 and TRBJ2-5, with TRBD2 identical over 14 bases. Looked up from germline, CDR1 is SGHRS and CDR2 is YFSETQ. The CDR3 consists of 15 residues. V shed 5 bases, J shed 3 bases, and the junction held 3 bases outside the gene matches.

The rearrangement joins TRBV9 to TRBJ2-1; 9 bases are a match to TRBD2. Looked up from germline, CDR1 is SGDLS and CDR2 is YYNGEE. The CDR3 has 15 amino acids. Trimming took 0 bases from V and 3 from J; bases not matched to a gene: 1. Here the CDR3 reads CASSVVSGSYNEQFF. Here the CDR3 DNA reads TGTGCCAGCAGCGTAGTTAGCGGGAGCTACAATGAGCAGTTCTTC.

The rearrangement links TRBV19 to TRBJ2-7, with 7 positions matching TRBD1. The CDR3 contains 13 residues. J gave up 4 bases and V 5 bases, and 5 bases lay outside the gene matches. CDR1 and CDR2 from the germline V gene are LNHDA and SQIVND (reference sequence). The CDR3 sequence is CASSLQTGYEQYF. CDR3 bases: TGTGCCAGTAGTCTCCAGACAGGGTACGAGCAGTACTTC.